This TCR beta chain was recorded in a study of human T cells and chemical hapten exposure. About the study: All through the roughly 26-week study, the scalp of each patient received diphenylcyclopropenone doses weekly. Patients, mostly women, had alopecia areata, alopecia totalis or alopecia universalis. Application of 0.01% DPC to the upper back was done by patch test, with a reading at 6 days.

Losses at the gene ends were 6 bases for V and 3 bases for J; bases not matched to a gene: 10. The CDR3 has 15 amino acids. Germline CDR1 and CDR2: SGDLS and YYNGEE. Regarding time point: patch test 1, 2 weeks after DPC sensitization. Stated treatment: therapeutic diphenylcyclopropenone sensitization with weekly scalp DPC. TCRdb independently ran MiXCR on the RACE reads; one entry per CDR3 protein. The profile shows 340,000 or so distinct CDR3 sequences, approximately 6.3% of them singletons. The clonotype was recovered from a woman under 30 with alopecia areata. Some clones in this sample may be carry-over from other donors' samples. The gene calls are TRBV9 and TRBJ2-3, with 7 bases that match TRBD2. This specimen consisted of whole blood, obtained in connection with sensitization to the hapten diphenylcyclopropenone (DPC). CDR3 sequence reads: CASIDKRGSTDTQYF. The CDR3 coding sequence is TGTGCCAGCATCGATAAGCGGGGTTCTACAGATACGCAGTATTTT.